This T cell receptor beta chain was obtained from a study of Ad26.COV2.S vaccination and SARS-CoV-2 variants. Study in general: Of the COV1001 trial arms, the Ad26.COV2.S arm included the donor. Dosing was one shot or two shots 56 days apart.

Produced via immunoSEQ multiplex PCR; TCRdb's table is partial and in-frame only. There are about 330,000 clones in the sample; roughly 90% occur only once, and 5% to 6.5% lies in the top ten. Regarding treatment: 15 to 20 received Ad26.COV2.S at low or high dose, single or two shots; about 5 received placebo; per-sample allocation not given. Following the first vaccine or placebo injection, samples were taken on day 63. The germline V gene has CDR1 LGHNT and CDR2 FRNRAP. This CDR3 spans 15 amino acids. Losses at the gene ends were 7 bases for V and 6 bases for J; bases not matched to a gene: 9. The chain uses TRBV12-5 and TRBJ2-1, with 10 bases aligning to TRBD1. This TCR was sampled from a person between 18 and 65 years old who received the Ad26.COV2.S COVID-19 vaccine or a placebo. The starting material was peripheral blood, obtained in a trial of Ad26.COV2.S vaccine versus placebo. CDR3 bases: TGTGCTAGTGCCGCGGACAGGGGGAAATTCAATGAGCAGTTCTTC. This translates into CASAADRGKFNEQFF.